In this sample, the clone carrying this T cell receptor (beta chain) turned up many times. Antigen: not known. The record originates from a study of T-cell reconstitution after alpha-beta-depleted transplantation in children. Study outcomes and limitations: From newly produced T cells came most of the T-cell counts and diversity one year after transplant. Certain patients had high TCRbeta diversity at day 60, and it came from recipient T cells and thymic progenitors that survived. Several hundred expanded graft clones reportedly were the source of alpha-beta T cells about two months after transplant.

The TCRbeta library incorporated unique molecular identifiers. TCRdb recomputed calls from the PCR reads with MiXCR, one row per CDR3 protein. This table has roughly 28,000 distinct CDR3 sequences, roughly a sixth appearing once. The clonotype was recovered from a male patient aged 2-15 years who had a stem cell transplant for acute lymphoblastic leukemia, so the T cells may come from the graft donor. The sample was PBMCs, mostly from graft donor cells, taken 60 days after TCRalphabeta/CD19-depleted stem cell transplant.

CDR3 region: CASSLGDYGSEQFF. The CDR3 bases are TGTGCCAGCAGCTTGGGGGACTACGGATCGGAGCAGTTCTTC. The chain combines TRBV5-6 with TRBJ2-1; TRBD2 agrees at 7 bases. Germline trimming cut 0 bases from V and 10 bases from J; bases unmatched to any gene: 7. Germline CDR1 is SGHDT and CDR2 is YYEEEE. This CDR3 comprises 14 residues.